One and the same sample provided the 5 T cell receptor beta chains below, sequenced in a study of blood T cells in healthy people across ages (dated by TCRdb to between 2014 and 2017). Library preparation was by 5' RACE. TCRdb lists the instrument as Illumina HiSeq 2500. A second PCR of roughly 6 to 12 cycles was performed with a sample-barcoded 5' primer and a J-beta primer mix. TCRdb trimmed public reads at Q25 via fastp, called clones via MiXCR and kept in-frame beta chains. All rows with the same CDR3 protein become a single entry with the most common DNA and genes. The sample includes about 830,000 distinct CDR3 sequences, with about 59% observed a single time. The top ten constitute 25% to 30% of the sample. Sequenced input: blood. These receptors originate from a man aged 30 to 45 in good health.

Only a few counts were recorded for this clonotype. This rearrangement joins TRBV27 to TRBJ2-5; D tentatively fits TRBD1 or TRBD2 (5 bases each). Trimming took 1 base from V and 4 from J, leaving 7 bases between them. The germline CDR1 and CDR2 sequences are MNHEY and SMNVEV (reference sequence). The CDR3 contains 13 residues. Here the CDR3 reads CASSLFGGETQYF. In DNA form, the CDR3 reads TGTGCCAGCAGTTTATTTGGGGGAGAGACCCAGTACTTC.

This clonotype was seen a few times. The CDR3 sequence: CASSVEGRFSNEQYF. The CDR3 DNA is TGTGCCAGCAGCGTAGAAGGAAGGTTTAGCAACGAGCAGTACTTC. The chain couples TRBV9 to TRBJ2-7, with no clear D. Between the trimmed V and J ends, which lost 0 bases and 5 bases, there was a span of 15 bases. Germline V gene sequence: CDR1 SGDLS, CDR2 YYNGEE. This CDR3 region has 15 residues.

The chain employs TRBV28 and TRBJ2-5; 9 positions match TRBD1. V shed 4 bases, J shed 3 bases, and the junction held 9 bases outside the gene matches. The CDR3 is made up of 16 amino acids. Germline V gives CDR1 MDHEN, CDR2 SYDVKM. The CDR3 DNA reads TGTGCCAGCAGTTCCCGACAGGGGGACATCAAAGAGACCCAGTACTTC. Encoded protein: CASSSRQGDIKETQYF.

This clonotype is a singleton in its sample. The gene calls are TRBV3-1 and TRBJ2-2, with a tentative D call TRBD2 (6 bases). V was pared by 1 base and J by 2 bases, with 11 bases between. The CDR3 has 16 amino acids. The V gene's germline CDR1 is LGHDT and CDR2 YNNKEL (reference sequence). The CDR3: CASSQGVSGNTGELFF. The CDR3 nucleotides read TGTGCCAGCAGCCAAGGAGTTAGCGGAAACACCGGGGAGCTGTTTTTT.

The V gene is TRBV29-1, the J gene TRBJ2-4, with 7 bases matching TRBD1. Germline V gives CDR1 SQVTM, CDR2 ANQGSEA. Trimming at V came to 7 bases and at J to 6 bases, leaving 12 bases not matched to a gene. This CDR3 is built from 14 residues. The CDR3 DNA follows: TGCAGCGCCAAGTCCGACAGGGCGGGAAACATTCAGTACTTC. Translating it yields CSAKSDRAGNIQYF. Supplemented by reference TRBV29-1 and TRBJ2-4, the full variable domain reads SAVISQKPSRDICQRGTSLTIQCQVDSQVTMMFWYRQQPGQSLTLIATANQGSEATYESGFVIDKFPISRPNLTFSTLTVSNMSPEDSSIYLCSAKSDRAGNIQYFGAGTRLSVL.